The entry below describes one TCR beta chain. The sample belongs to a study of resident and recirculating memory T cells in vitiligo. Across the study: Samples were epidermis from two lesional and two nonlesional sites, plus PBMCs.

Sequenced by immunoSEQ multiplex PCR; TCRdb stores in-frame clones only, minus some. The table records more than 35,000 clones, around 90% of them present only once. CDR1 is SGHTA and CDR2 is FQGTGA in the germline V gene. V shed 9 bases, J shed 6 bases, and the junction held 7 bases outside the gene matches. This CDR3 region has 14 residues. Patients had received no treatment within the previous three months. Sequences were obtained from blood. This TCR derives from a male donor with vitiligo. This chain links TRBV7-3 with TRBJ2-2, with 10 bases fitting TRBD1. This chain's CDR3 is CASRQGARAGELFF. CDR3 nucleotides: TGTGCCAGTAGACAGGGGGCAAGGGCCGGGGAGCTGTTTTTT.